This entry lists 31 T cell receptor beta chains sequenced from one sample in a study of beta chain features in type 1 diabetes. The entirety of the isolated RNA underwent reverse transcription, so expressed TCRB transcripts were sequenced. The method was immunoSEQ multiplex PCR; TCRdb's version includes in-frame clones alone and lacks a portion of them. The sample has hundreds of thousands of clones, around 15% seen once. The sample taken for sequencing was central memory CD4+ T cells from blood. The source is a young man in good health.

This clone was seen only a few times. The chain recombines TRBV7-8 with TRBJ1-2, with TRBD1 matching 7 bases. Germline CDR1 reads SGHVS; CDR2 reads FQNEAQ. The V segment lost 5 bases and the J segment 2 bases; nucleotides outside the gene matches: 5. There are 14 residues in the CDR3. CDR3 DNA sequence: TGTGCCAGCAGCCCCGGGACAGTCAACTATGGCTACACCTTC. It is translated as CASSPGTVNYGYTF.

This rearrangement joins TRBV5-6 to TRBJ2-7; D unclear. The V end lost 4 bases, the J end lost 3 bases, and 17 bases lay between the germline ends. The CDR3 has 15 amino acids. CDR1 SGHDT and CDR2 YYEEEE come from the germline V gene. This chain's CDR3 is CASSTHIGGIYEQYV. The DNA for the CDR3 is TGTGCCAGCAGCACCCACATCGGCGGAATCTACGAGCAGTACGTC.

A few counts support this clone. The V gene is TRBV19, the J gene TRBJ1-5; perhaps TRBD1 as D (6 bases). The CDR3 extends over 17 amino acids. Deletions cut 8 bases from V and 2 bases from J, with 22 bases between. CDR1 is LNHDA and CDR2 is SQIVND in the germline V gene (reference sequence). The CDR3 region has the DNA TGTGCCAGTGCCCAGCTTCAGGGGAGGAGTGGCAATCAGCCCCAGCATTTT. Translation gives CASAQLQGRSGNQPQHF.

The chain's CDR3 is CASSPGQARGNTIYF. The DNA for the CDR3 is TGTGCCAGCAGCCCCGGACAGGCCAGAGGAAACACCATATATTTT. The chain links TRBV27 to TRBJ1-3; 7 bases fit TRBD1. This CDR3 region has 15 residues. The germline V gene has CDR1 MNHEY and CDR2 SMNVEV (reference sequence). V lost 6 bases and J lost 4; bases outside the gene matches: 9.

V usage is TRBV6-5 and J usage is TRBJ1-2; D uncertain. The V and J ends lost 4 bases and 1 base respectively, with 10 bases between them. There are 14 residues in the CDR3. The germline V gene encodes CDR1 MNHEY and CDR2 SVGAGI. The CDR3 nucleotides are TGTGCCAGCAGTTTGGGCCGGATTAACTATGGCTACACCTTC. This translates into CASSLGRINYGYTF.

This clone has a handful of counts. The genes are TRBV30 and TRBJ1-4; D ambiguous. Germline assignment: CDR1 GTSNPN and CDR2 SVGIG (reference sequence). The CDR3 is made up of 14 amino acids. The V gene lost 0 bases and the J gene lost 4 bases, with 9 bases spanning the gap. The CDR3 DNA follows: TGTGCCTGGAGTGTAGGCGGCCTTAATGAAAAACTGTTTTTT. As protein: CAWSVGGLNEKLFF.

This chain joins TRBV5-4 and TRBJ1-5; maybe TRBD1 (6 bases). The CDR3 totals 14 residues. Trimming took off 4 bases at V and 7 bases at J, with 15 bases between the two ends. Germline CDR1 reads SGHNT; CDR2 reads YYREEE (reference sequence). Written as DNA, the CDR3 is TGTGCCAGCAGCCACGGGGGCGCAGGGCAGCCCCAGCATTTT. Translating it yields CASSHGGAGQPQHF.

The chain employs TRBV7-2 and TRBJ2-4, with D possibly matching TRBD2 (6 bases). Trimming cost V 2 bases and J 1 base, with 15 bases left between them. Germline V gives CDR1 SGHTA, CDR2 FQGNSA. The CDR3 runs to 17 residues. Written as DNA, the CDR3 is TGTGCCAGCAGCTTAACGCGGGGTCTGGGGGCCAAAAACATTCAGTACTTC. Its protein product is CASSLTRGLGAKNIQYF.

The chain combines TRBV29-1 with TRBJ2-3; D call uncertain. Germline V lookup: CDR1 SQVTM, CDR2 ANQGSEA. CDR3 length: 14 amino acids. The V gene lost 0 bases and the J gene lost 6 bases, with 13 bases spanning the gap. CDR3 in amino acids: CSVEDLAKRDTQYF. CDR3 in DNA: TGCAGCGTTGAAGATCTGGCCAAAAGGGATACGCAGTATTTT.

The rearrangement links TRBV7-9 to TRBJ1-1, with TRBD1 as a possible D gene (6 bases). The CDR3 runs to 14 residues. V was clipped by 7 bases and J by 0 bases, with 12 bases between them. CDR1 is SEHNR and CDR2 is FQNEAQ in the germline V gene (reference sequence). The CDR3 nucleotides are TGTGCCAGCAAAACGGACAGCCTGAACACTGAAGCTTTCTTT. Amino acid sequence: CASKTDSLNTEAFF. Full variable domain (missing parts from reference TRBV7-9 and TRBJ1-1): DTGVSQNPRHKITKRGQNVTFRCDPISEHNRLYWYRQTLGQGPEFLTYFQNEAQLEKSRLLSDRFSAERPKGSFSTLEIQRTEQGDSAMYLCASKTDSLNTEAFFGQGTRLTVV.

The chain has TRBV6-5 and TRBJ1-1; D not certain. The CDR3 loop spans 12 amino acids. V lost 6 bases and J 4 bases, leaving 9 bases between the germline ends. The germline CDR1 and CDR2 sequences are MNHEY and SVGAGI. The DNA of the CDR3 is TGTGCCAGCAGCAATATCCGCACTGAAGCTTTCTTT. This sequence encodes CASSNIRTEAFF.

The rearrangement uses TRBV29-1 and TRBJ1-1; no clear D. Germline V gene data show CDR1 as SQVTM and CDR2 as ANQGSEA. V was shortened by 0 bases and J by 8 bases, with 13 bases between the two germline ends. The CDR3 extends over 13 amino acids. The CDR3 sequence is CSVEDLGGGEAFF. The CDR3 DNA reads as TGCAGCGTTGAAGATCTGGGCGGCGGGGAAGCTTTCTTT.

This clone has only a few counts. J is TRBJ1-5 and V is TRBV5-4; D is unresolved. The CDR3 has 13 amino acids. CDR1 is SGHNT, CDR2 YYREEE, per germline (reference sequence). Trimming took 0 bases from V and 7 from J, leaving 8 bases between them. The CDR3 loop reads CASSLDPGQPQHF. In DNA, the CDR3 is TGTGCCAGCAGCTTGGACCCGGGGCAGCCCCAGCATTTT.

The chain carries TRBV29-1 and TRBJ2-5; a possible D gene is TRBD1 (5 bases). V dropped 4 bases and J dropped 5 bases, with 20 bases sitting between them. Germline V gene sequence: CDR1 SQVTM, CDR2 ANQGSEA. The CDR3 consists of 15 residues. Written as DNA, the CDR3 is TGCAGCGTTGGAACCCTAGGCAGGGTCGGGGAGACCCAGTACTTC. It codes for CSVGTLGRVGETQYF.

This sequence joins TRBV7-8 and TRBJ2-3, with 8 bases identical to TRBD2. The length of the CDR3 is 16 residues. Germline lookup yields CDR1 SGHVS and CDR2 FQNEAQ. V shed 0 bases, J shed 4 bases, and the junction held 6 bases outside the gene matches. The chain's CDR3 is CASSLAGTSVADTQYF. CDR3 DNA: TGTGCCAGCAGCTTAGCCGGGACTAGTGTCGCAGATACGCAGTATTTT.

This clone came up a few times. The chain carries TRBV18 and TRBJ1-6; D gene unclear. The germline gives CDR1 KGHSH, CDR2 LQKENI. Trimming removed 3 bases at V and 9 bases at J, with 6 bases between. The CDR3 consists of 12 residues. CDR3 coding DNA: TGTGCCAGCTCACCGGACGGTTCACCCCTCCACTTT. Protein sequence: CASSPDGSPLHF.

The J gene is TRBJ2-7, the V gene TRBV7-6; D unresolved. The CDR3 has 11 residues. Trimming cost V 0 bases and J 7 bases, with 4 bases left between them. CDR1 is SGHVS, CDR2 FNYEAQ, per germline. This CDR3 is CASSLAFEQYF. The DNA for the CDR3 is TGTGCCAGCAGCTTAGCTTTTGAGCAGTACTTC.

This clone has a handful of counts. The CDR3 bases are TGCGCCAGCAGCTTTGGGGACAACCGGGACCCAACATTCCGGGATACGCAGTATTTT. This encodes CASSFGDNRDPTFRDTQYF. The V gene is TRBV5-1, the J gene TRBJ2-3; D may be TRBD1 (6 bases). V was pared by 2 bases and J by 6 bases, with 28 bases between. CDR1 is SGHRS and CDR2 is YFSETQ in the germline V gene. The CDR3 spans 19 residues.

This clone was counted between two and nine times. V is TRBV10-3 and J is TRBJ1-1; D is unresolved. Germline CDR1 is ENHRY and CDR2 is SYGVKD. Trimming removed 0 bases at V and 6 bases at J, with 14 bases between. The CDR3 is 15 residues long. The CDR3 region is CAISESLGIPAEAFF. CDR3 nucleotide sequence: TGTGCCATCAGTGAGTCGTTAGGGATTCCCGCTGAAGCTTTCTTT.

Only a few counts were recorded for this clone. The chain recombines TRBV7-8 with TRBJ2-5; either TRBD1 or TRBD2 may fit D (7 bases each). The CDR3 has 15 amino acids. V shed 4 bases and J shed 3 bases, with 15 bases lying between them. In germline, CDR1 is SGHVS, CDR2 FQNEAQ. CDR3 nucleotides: TGTGCCAGCAGCTCGCCGACAGGGAGGGAAGAGACCCAGTACTTC. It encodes CASSSPTGREETQYF. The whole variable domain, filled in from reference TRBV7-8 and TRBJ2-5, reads GAGVSQSPRYKVAKRGQDVALRCDPISGHVSLFWYQQALGQGPEFLTYFQNEAQLDKSGLPSDRFFAERPEGSVSTLKIQRTQQEDSAVYLCASSSPTGREETQYFGPGTRLLVL.

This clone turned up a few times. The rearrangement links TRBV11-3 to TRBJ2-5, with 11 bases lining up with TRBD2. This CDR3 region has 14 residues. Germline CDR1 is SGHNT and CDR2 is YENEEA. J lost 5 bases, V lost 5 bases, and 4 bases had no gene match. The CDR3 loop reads CASSPRTSGETQYF. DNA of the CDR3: TGTGCCAGCAGCCCCCGGACTAGCGGGGAGACCCAGTACTTC.

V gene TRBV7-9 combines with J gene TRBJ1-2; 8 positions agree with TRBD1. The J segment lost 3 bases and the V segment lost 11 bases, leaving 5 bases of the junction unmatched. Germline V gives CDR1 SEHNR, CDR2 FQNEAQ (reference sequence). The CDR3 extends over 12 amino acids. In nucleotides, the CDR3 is TGTGCCGGGACGACAGGGGACTATGGCTACACCTTC. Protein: CAGTTGDYGYTF.

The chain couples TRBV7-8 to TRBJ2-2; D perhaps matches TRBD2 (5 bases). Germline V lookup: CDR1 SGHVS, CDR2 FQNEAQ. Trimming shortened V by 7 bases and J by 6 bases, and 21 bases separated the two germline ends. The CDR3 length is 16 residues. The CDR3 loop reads CASTPRRILEAGELFF. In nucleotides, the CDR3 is TGTGCCAGCACCCCCCGGAGGATACTAGAAGCCGGGGAGCTGTTTTTT.

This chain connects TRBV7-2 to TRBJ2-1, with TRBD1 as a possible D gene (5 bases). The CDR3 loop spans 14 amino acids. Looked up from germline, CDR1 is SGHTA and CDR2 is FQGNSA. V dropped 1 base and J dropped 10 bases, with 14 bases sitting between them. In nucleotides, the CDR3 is TGTGCCAGCAGCTTAGGAGGTGGGGCGCGGGAGCAGTTCTTC. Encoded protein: CASSLGGGAREQFF. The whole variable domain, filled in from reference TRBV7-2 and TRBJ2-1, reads GAGVSQSPSNKVTEKGKDVELRCDPISGHTALYWYRQSLGQGLEFLIYFQGNSAPDKSGLPSDRFSAERTGGSVSTLTIQRTQQEDSAVYLCASSLGGGAREQFFGPGTRLTVL.

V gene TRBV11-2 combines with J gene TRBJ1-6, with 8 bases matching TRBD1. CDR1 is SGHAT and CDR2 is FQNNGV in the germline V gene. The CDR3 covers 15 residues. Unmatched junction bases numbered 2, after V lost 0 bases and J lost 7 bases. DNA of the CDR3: TGTGCCAGCAGCTTAGACGGGACAGGCAATTCACCCCTCCACTTT. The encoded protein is CASSLDGTGNSPLHF.

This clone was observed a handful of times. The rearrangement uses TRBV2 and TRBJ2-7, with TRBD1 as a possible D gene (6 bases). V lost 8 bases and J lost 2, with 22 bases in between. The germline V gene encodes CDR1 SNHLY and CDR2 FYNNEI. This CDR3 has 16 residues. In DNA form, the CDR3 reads TGTGCCAGCGGGTTACAGGGCGGTGGGGTGGCCTACGAGCAGTACTTC. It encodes CASGLQGGGVAYEQYF.

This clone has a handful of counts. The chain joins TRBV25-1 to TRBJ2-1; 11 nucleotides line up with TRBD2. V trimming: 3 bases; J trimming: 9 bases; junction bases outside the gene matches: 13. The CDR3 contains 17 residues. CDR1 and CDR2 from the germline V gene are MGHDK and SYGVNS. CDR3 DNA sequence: TGTGCCAGCAGTGACTCTCAACTAGCGGGAGTACCCGGTGAGCAGTTCTTC. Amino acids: CASSDSQLAGVPGEQFF.

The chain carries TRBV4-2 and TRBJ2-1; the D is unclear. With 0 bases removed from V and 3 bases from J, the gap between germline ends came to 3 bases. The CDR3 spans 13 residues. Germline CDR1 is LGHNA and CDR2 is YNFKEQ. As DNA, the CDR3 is TGTGCCAGCAGCCAAGAGAGCTACAATGAGCAGTTCTTC. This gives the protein CASSQESYNEQFF.

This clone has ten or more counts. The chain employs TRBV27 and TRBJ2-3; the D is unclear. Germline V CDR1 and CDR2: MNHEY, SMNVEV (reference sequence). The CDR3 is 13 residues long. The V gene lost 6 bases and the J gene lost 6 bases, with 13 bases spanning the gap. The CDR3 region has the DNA TGTGCCAGCAGACTCCTCGGTCAGGATACGCAGTATTTT. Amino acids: CASRLLGQDTQYF.

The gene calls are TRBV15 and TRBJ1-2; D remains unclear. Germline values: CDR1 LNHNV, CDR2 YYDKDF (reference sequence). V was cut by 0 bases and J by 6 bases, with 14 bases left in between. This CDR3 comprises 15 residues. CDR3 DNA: TGTGCCACCAGCAGAGATCAAGGACCCGGTCATGGCTACACCTTC. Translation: CATSRDQGPGHGYTF.

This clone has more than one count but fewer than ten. The CDR3 nucleotides are TGTGCCAGCACCCTGGGACAGCTAGGCTACACCTTC. Translating it yields CASTLGQLGYTF. The chain carries TRBV28 and TRBJ1-2, with 7 bases identical to TRBD1. The V gene's germline CDR1 is MDHEN and CDR2 SYDVKM. The ends lost 7 bases at V and 8 bases at J; junction bases unmatched: 7. There are 12 residues in the CDR3.